The next 21 T cell receptor beta chains were all read from a single sample in a study of T cells in Graves' hyperthyroidism and ophthalmopathy. Researchers amplified the TCR beta CDR3 regions from RNA transcripts. HTBI primers were used for first-round RT-PCR of the TCR CDR3. TCRdb reanalysed the multiplex PCR reads using MiXCR and keeps one entry per CDR3 protein. The sample holds approximately 370,000 distinct CDR3 sequences, about 17% seen once. Sequencing was carried out using blood. These receptors all come from a woman in her 30s with Graves' hyperthyroidism that later progressed to Graves' ophthalmopathy.

At least ten counts were recorded for this clonotype. The rearrangement links TRBV2 to TRBJ1-1, with 8 bases aligning to TRBD1. CDR1 is SNHLY and CDR2 is FYNNEI in the germline V gene. V lost 6 bases, J lost 6 bases, and 3 bases stayed unmatched. The CDR3 totals 12 residues. The CDR3 loop reads CASRDRGPEAFF. CDR3 nucleotide sequence: TGTGCCAGCAGAGACAGGGGACCTGAAGCTTTCTTT.

The genes are TRBV2 and TRBJ2-7; 8 nucleotides agree with TRBD1. With V trimmed by 6 bases and J by 4 bases, 14 bases remained unmatched. Germline V gene lookup returns CDR1 SNHLY and CDR2 FYNNEI. The CDR3 length is 16 residues. The CDR3, as DNA: TGTGCCAGCAGGGTCGGACAGGGAGCCCCGGGGTACGAGCAGTACTTC. Protein: CASRVGQGAPGYEQYF. Using reference TRBV2 and TRBJ2-7 for the parts outside the CDR3, the full variable domain is EPEVTQTPSHQVTQMGQEVILRCVPISNHLYFYWYRQILGQKVEFLVSFYNNEISEKSEIFDDQFSVERPDGSNFTLKIRSTKLEDSAMYFCASRVGQGAPGYEQYFGPGTRLTVT.

This clonotype was counted many times. The chain joins TRBV6-1 to TRBJ2-1, with 11 bases that match TRBD2. This CDR3 has 17 amino acids. CDR1 is MNHNS, CDR2 SASEGT, per germline. V lost 6 bases to trimming and J lost 6 bases; unmatched junction nucleotides: 13. Here the CDR3 reads CASRIAGGPVRGNEQFF. Written as DNA, the CDR3 is TGTGCCAGCAGGATAGCGGGAGGGCCGGTTCGAGGCAATGAGCAGTTCTTC.

This clonotype appeared many times. The J gene is TRBJ1-1, the V gene TRBV18; D is unresolved. The V and J ends lost 3 bases and 0 bases respectively, with 8 bases between them. The CDR3 is made up of 14 amino acids. Germline CDR1 reads KGHSH; CDR2 reads LQKENI. The CDR3 loop reads CASSPLGMNTEAFF. In DNA form, the CDR3 reads TGTGCCAGCTCACCGTTAGGAATGAACACTGAAGCTTTCTTT.

The sample holds a few counts of this clonotype. This rearrangement joins TRBV30 to TRBJ2-1, with D perhaps TRBD1 or TRBD2 (5 bases each). The germline V gene has CDR1 GTSNPN and CDR2 SVGIG (reference sequence). The CDR3 consists of 12 residues. V was trimmed by 0 bases and J by 9 bases, leaving 9 bases between them. Here the CDR3 reads CAWSVGASEQFF. The CDR3 DNA is TGTGCCTGGAGTGTCGGGGCTAGTGAGCAGTTCTTC.

For this clonotype: Just one base apart from a much larger clone, this may be a read error. The chain combines TRBV7-9 with TRBJ2-1; 14 bases align to TRBD2. The CDR3 consists of 18 residues. Germline CDR1 and CDR2: SEHNR and FQNEAQ (reference sequence). The chain's CDR3 is CASSSGTSGSGPYNEHFF. The DNA for the CDR3 is TGTGCCAGCAGCAGCGGGACTAGCGGGAGTGGCCCCTACAATGAGCACTTCTTC.

The V and J genes are TRBV6-1 and TRBJ2-3; perhaps TRBD1 as D (6 bases). The V and J ends lost 6 bases and 2 bases respectively, with 12 bases between them. The CDR3 sequence is 14 residues long. Germline V lookup: CDR1 MNHNS, CDR2 SASEGT. The CDR3 reads CASSLGHYTDTQYF. In DNA, the CDR3 is TGTGCCAGCAGCCTGGGACATTACACAGATACGCAGTATTTT.

The count of this clonotype is one. Here the CDR3 reads CASSTPLYRGQRSYEQYF. The DNA for the CDR3 is TGTGCCAGCAGCACTCCCCTTTACAGGGGACAACGCTCCTACGAGCAGTACTTC. The chain is built from TRBV6-1 and TRBJ2-7; 7 positions agree with TRBD1. The V and J ends lost 6 bases and 0 bases, in that order; junction bases with no gene match: 17. The CDR3 is 18 residues long. Germline V gives CDR1 MNHNS, CDR2 SASEGT.

Ten or more counts support this clonotype. The chain is built from TRBV9 and TRBJ2-7; 8 bases are a match to TRBD1. The CDR3 sequence is 16 residues long. Germline assignment: CDR1 SGDLS and CDR2 YYNGEE. V dropped 3 bases and J dropped 5; count of bases not matched to a gene: 13. In DNA, the CDR3 is TGTGCCAGCAGCGCTCGGCAGGGGGCTATCATCGACGAGCAGTACTTC. Its translation: CASSARQGAIIDEQYF. Supplemented by reference TRBV9 and TRBJ2-7, the full variable domain reads DSGVTQTPKHLITATGQRVTLRCSPRSGDLSVYWYQQSLDQGLQFLIQYYNGEERAKGNILERFSAQQFPDLHSELNLSSLELGDSALYFCASSARQGAIIDEQYFGPGTRLTVT.

There are a few counts of this clonotype. The chain couples TRBV20-1 to TRBJ1-1, with 7 bases that match TRBD1. V was pared by 2 bases and J by 0 bases, with 15 bases of the junction left unmatched. Looked up from germline, CDR1 is DFQATT and CDR2 is SNEGSKA (reference sequence). The CDR3 consists of 18 residues. The CDR3 DNA reads TGCAGTGCTAGAAGTATTGGGCAGGGGGTAAGGGTGAACACTGAAGCTTTCTTT. As protein: CSARSIGQGVRVNTEAFF.

This clonotype was picked up many times. This chain joins TRBV6-1 and TRBJ2-7; 9 bases line up with TRBD1. This CDR3 spans 14 amino acids. The V segment lost 2 bases and the J segment 5 bases; nucleotides outside the gene matches: 4. The germline gives CDR1 MNHNS, CDR2 SASEGT. The CDR3 sequence is CASSELGQGHEQYF. The CDR3 DNA is TGTGCCAGCAGTGAATTGGGACAGGGCCACGAGCAGTACTTC.

The genes are TRBV30 and TRBJ2-7, with D uncertain. CDR3 length: 13 amino acids. Germline V gives CDR1 GTSNPN, CDR2 SVGIG (reference sequence). The V end was cut by 8 bases, the J end by 2 bases, with 16 bases between. CDR3 nucleotide sequence: TGTGCCCGCGGTGGATTGTTAACCTACGAGCAGTACTTC. It encodes CARGGLLTYEQYF.

The sample holds a few counts of this clonotype. The V and J genes are TRBV27 and TRBJ2-1; 7 bases map to TRBD2. Trimming removed 6 bases from V and 4 bases from J; junction bases left unmatched: 9. The germline V gene has CDR1 MNHEY and CDR2 SMNVEV (reference sequence). The CDR3 is 15 amino acids. CDR3 DNA: TGTGCCAGCAGGTTGGTGTCTAGCGGTTACAATGAGCAGTTCTTC. Translation gives CASRLVSSGYNEQFF.

The V and J genes are TRBV4-1 and TRBJ1-1; TRBD1 agrees at 8 bases. Germline assignment: CDR1 MGHRA and CDR2 YSYEKL. This CDR3 contains 12 residues. Unmatched junction bases numbered 5, after V lost 3 bases and J lost 11 bases. The CDR3 spells CASSHHRGEAFF. The CDR3 DNA sequence: TGCGCCAGCAGCCACCACAGGGGGGAGGCTTTCTTT.

V usage is TRBV28 and J usage is TRBJ2-7, with D perhaps matching TRBD2 (5 bases). The V gene's germline CDR1 is MDHEN and CDR2 SYDVKM. The CDR3 sequence is 12 residues long. V was trimmed by 2 bases and J by 6 bases, leaving 8 bases between them. CDR3 protein: CASSLEGTEQYF. The DNA for the CDR3 is TGTGCCAGCAGTTTAGAGGGTACCGAGCAGTACTTC.

The rearrangement links TRBV12-3 or TRBV12-4 to TRBJ2-1; no clear D. V was clipped by 5 bases and J by 10 bases, with 9 bases between them. The CDR3 runs 11 residues. The CDR3 region has the DNA TGTGCCAGCAGTCCGTCCAGGGAGCAGTTCTTC. Translating it yields CASSPSREQFF.

The chain couples TRBV4-1 to TRBJ2-5, with D perhaps being TRBD1 or TRBD2 (5 bases each). Deletions cut 0 bases from V and 2 bases from J, with 10 bases between. Germline CDR1 MGHRA, CDR2 YSYEKL. The CDR3 spans 15 residues. The CDR3 reads CASSQDRDLQETQYF. The CDR3 nucleotides read TGCGCCAGCAGCCAAGACCGGGACCTACAAGAGACCCAGTACTTC.

Details on this clonotype: One base away lies a much larger clone, so this may be a sequencing read error. The chain links TRBV20-1 to TRBJ2-7; either TRBD1 or TRBD2 may supply D (5 bases each). The CDR3 covers 13 residues. Germline V gene data show CDR1 as DFQATT and CDR2 as SNEGSKA (reference sequence). The chain's CDR3 is CGASGGTGIGQYF. The CDR3, as DNA: TGCGGTGCTAGTGGTGGGACGGGGATTGGGCAGTACTTC.

This clonotype came up many times. V gene TRBV29-1 combines with J gene TRBJ2-1, with 12 bases matching TRBD2. CDR1 is SQVTM, CDR2 ANQGSEA, per germline. V gave up 7 bases and J gave up 4 bases; unmatched junction bases: 5. This CDR3 region has 14 residues. This CDR3 reads CSAWTSGTYNEQFF. For the CDR3, the DNA is TGCAGCGCCTGGACTAGCGGGACTTACAATGAGCAGTTCTTC.

The chain employs TRBV12-3 or TRBV12-4 and TRBJ1-6; D may be TRBD1 (6 bases). The CDR3 sequence is 14 residues long. The germline V and J ends were trimmed by 8 bases and 8 bases, with 16 bases remaining between them. The CDR3 reads CASASGQIHSPLHF. CDR3 DNA: TGTGCCAGCGCCTCGGGACAAATTCATTCACCCCTCCACTTT.

The V gene is TRBV19, the J gene TRBJ2-6; 9 nucleotides match TRBD1. Looked up from germline, CDR1 is LNHDA and CDR2 is SQIVND (reference sequence). The CDR3 length is 17 residues. J lost 1 base, V lost 5 bases, and 6 bases had no gene match. The CDR3 region is CASSYRGQVSGANVLTF. CDR3 sequence (DNA): TGTGCCAGTAGTTACAGGGGGCAAGTTTCTGGGGCCAACGTCCTGACTTTC.